The 5 T cell receptor beta chains in this list originate from one sample, sequenced in a study of OX40 agonist ivuxolimab in advanced cancers. The table came from immunoSEQ multiplex PCR; TCRdb's copy has only in-frame clones and leaves some out. The sample records 70,000 to 85,000 clones, roughly 94% being singletons. The sequenced sample was CD4+ or CD8+ T cells sorted from blood, obtained in a trial of the OX40 agonist ivuxolimab. The receptors come from an adult with an advanced solid tumor such as melanoma, head and neck, liver or kidney cancer.

V and J are TRBV19 and TRBJ2-3, with D perhaps TRBD2 (7 bases). The CDR3 totals 16 residues. Trimming shortened V by 6 bases and J by 5 bases, and 21 bases separated the two germline ends. The V gene's germline CDR1 is LNHDA and CDR2 SQIVND (reference sequence). In nucleotides, the CDR3 is TGTGCCAGTAGCCGGGGGAGGGGGAGTAGAGGAGATACGCAGTATTTT. It yields the protein CASSRGRGSRGDTQYF.

V usage is TRBV6-5 and J usage is TRBJ2-7; no reliable D call. Trimming took off 6 bases at V and 4 bases at J, with 19 bases between the two ends. The CDR3 sequence is 15 residues long. CDR1 is MNHEY and CDR2 is SVGAGI in the germline V gene. DNA of the CDR3: TGTGCCAGCAGCAAACTGGGTCCCGTTGATTACGAGCAGTACTTC. Translating it yields CASSKLGPVDYEQYF.

The genes are TRBV28 and TRBJ2-4, with no clear D. Germline lookup yields CDR1 MDHEN and CDR2 SYDVKM. V lost 6 bases to trimming and J lost 6 bases, with 9 bases between them. The CDR3 totals 12 residues. The chain's CDR3 is CASSTTGNIQYF. The CDR3 region has the DNA TGTGCCAGCAGCACTACGGGAAACATTCAGTACTTC.

The chain uses TRBV4-1 and TRBJ2-5; 8 bases fit TRBD2. Germline V CDR1 and CDR2: MGHRA, YSYEKL. The CDR3 has 17 amino acids. J was trimmed by 4 bases and V by 1 base; bases with no gene match: 11. This CDR3 is CASSQADPGLGGETQYF. The CDR3, as DNA: TGCGCCAGCAGCCAAGCGGACCCGGGACTAGGGGGAGAGACCCAGTACTTC.

V and J are TRBV6-5 and TRBJ1-6, with D tentatively TRBD1 (5 bases). The CDR3 extends over 15 amino acids. The V end lost 3 bases, the J end lost 3 bases, and 9 bases lay between the germline ends. CDR1 and CDR2 from the germline V gene are MNHEY and SVGAGI. The CDR3 here is CASSYGGSYNSPLHF. The CDR3 bases are TGTGCCAGCAGTTATGGGGGGAGCTATAATTCACCCCTCCACTTT.